This entry lists 3 T cell receptor beta chains sequenced from one sample in a study of tumor-infiltrating lymphocytes in oesophageal squamous cell carcinoma. TCRdb passed the PCR reads through MiXCR, listing each CDR3 protein once. The table has roughly 20,000 distinct CDR3 sequences, approximately 39% seen once. Sequencing was done on a sample of normal esophageal tissue next to the tumor. The receptors come from a female donor with esophageal squamous cell carcinoma.

This clonotype was seen many times. The chain recombines TRBV2 with TRBJ2-1; 8 nucleotides agree with TRBD2. Germline CDR1 and CDR2: SNHLY and FYNNEI. With 5 bases clipped from V and 9 bases from J, the junction kept 3 bases outside the gene matches. This CDR3 spans 12 amino acids. The CDR3 spells CASSSSGVEQFF. The CDR3 nucleotides are TGTGCCAGCAGTAGTAGCGGGGTTGAGCAGTTCTTC.

The V call is TRBV7-2, the J call TRBJ1-5, with D possibly matching TRBD1 (5 bases). The CDR3 length is 16 residues. The germline V gene has CDR1 SGHTA and CDR2 FQGNSA. The ends were cut back, 2 bases at V and 1 base at J, with 12 bases in the middle. The CDR3 spells CASSLSRTQSNQPQHF. In nucleotides, the CDR3 is TGTGCCAGCAGCTTATCAAGGACACAAAGCAATCAGCCCCAGCATTTT.

The V and J genes are TRBV5-1 and TRBJ2-2, with a weak D call TRBD2 (5 bases). The V end lost 4 bases, the J end lost 4 bases, and 17 bases lay between the germline ends. The germline V gene encodes CDR1 SGHRS and CDR2 YFSETQ. This CDR3 comprises 16 residues. CDR3 DNA: TGCGCCAGCAGCCGCCTTAGCGTTTCGGGCACCGGGGAGCTGTTTTTT. It translates to CASSRLSVSGTGELFF.